The clone carrying this TCR beta chain has just a few counts. These data belong to a study of graft-versus-host responses after intestinal transplantation. Responders labeled with CFSE (around 200,000) were plated with around 200,000 irradiated, violet-dye-labeled stimulators. Once the reaction had ended, proliferating CFSE-low CD3+CD4+ and CD3+CD8+ responders were sorted. The CDR3 covers 15 residues. Germline V lookup: CDR1 SGHRS, CDR2 YFSETQ. Trimming cost V 0 bases and J 6 bases; bases outside gene matches: 6. Study conclusions and caveats: Elevated graft-versus-host to host-versus-graft clonal ratios in allografts were recorded for patients with graft-donor T cell macrochimerism.

This table comes from immunoSEQ multiplex PCR, and its TCRdb copy is limited to in-frame clones, with some not included. The sample holds several thousand clones, roughly a quarter seen once. This sequence joins TRBV5-1 and TRBJ1-5; TRBD1 matches at 7 bases. The TCR comes from a human patient who received an intestinal transplant. The sequencing used alloreactive CD4+ T cells from a mixed lymphocyte reaction culture, collected before intestinal transplant. Subset described: CFSE-low proliferating T cells sorted from roughly six-day pre-transplant mixed lymphocyte reaction (GvH or HvG direction). The CDR3 nucleotides read TGCGCCAGCAGCTTGGGACAGGGTGCGGTTCAGCCCCAGCATTTT. It specifies CASSLGQGAVQPQHF. The complete variable domain, with remaining parts taken from reference TRBV5-1 and TRBJ1-5, reads KAGVTQTPRYLIKTRGQQVTLSCSPISGHRSVSWYQQTPGQGLQFLFEYFSETQRNKGNFPGRFSGRQFSNSRSEMNVSTLELGDSALYLCASSLGQGAVQPQHFGDGTRLSIL.